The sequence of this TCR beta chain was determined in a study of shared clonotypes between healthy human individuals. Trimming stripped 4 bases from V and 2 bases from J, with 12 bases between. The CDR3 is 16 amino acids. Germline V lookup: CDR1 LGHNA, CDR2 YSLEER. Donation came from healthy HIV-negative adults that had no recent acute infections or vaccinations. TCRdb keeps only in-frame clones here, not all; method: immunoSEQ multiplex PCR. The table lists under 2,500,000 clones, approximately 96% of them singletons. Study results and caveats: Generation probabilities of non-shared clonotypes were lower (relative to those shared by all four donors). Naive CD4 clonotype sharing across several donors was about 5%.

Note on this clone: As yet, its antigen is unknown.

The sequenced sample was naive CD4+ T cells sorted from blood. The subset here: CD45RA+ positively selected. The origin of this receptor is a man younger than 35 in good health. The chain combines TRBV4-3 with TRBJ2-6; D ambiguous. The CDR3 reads CASSRATNAGANVLTF. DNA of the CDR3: TGCGCCAGCAGCCGAGCCACTAATGCTGGGGCCAACGTCCTGACTTTC.